The rows below give T cell receptor beta chains drawn from one sample of a study of T cells in tuberculosis. Profiling relied on immunoSEQ multiplex PCR, and the TCRdb table lists in-frame clones only, not all of them. The sample shows approximately 59,000 clones, 88% of them seen only once. Sequenced: CD1b-GMM tetramer-negative cells sorted from PBMCs. The receptor set was obtained from an adult woman with latent tuberculosis. CDR3s include the opening cysteine and the closing phenylalanine or tryptophan. A D gene is named only where the DNA matches it firmly. Some rows mark clone size as missing; the rest say once, few, many or name a class of expanded clone.

TGTGCCAGCAGCCTGGGGGAGACAGGGCCCTACGAGCAGTACTTC	CASSLGETGPYEQYF	.	TRBV9	TRBJ2-7	TRBD1
TGTGCCAGCAGCCTATCTAGCGGGAGTGTGGAGACCCAGTACTTC	CASSLSSGSVETQYF	.	TRBV7-9	TRBJ2-5	TRBD2
TGTGCCAGCAACACAGGGGGCAACACCGGGGAGCTGTTTTTT	CASNTGGNTGELFF	.	TRBV9	TRBJ2-2	TRBD1
TGTGCCAGCAGACTATTATCGGGGGTTGGCTATGGCTACACCTTC	CASRLLSGVGYGYTF	.	TRBV7-2	TRBJ1-2	.
TGTGCCATCAGTGAGTCGACAGGGGGAGTAACAGATACGCAGTATTTT	CAISESTGGVTDTQYF	.	TRBV10-3	TRBJ2-3	TRBD1
TGTGCCATTAAGAGGGACACTGTCTCCTACGAGCAGTACTTC	CAIKRDTVSYEQYF	.	TRBV10-3	TRBJ2-7	.
TGTGCCTGGAGACGACTGGCCGGGGAGCTGTTTTTT	CAWRRLAGELFF	.	TRBV30	TRBJ2-2	.
TGTGCCTGGAGTGAACTACTTAACTATGGCTACACCTTC	CAWSELLNYGYTF	.	TRBV30	TRBJ1-2	.
TGTGCCAGCAGTTTTGGGAGCGGTAGATCCTACGAGCAGTACTTC	CASSFGSGRSYEQYF	.	TRBV27	TRBJ2-7	.
TGTGCCAGCAGTTACCTCCGCAATCAGCCCCAGCATTTT	CASSYLRNQPQHF	.	TRBV6-5	TRBJ1-5	.
TGTGCCAGCAGATTCGGGACAGGGGTGTACAATGAGCAGTTCTTC	CASRFGTGVYNEQFF	.	TRBV5-6	TRBJ2-1	TRBD1
TGTGCCAGCAGCGCGACCGGACAGGTCTCTGGGGCCAACGTCCTGACTTTC	CASSATGQVSGANVLTF	few	TRBV9	TRBJ2-6	TRBD1
TGTGCCAGCAGCTCCCGGGGGGAAGGAACTGAAGCTTTCTTT	CASSSRGEGTEAFF	few	TRBV7-9	TRBJ1-1	.
TGTGCCAGCAGCTCAGCACGGGAGGACAGGGCGGTTAAAGCTTTCTTT	CASSSAREDRAVKAFF	once	TRBV11-2	TRBJ1-1	TRBD1
TGTGCCAGTAGTTGGGGGGGGCGCAAAAACATTCAGTACTTC	CASSWGGRKNIQYF	.	TRBV19	TRBJ2-4	.
TGTGCCAGCACTAACCCCGGGACAGGGGGCCGGACTGAAGCTTTCTTT	CASTNPGTGGRTEAFF	.	TRBV19	TRBJ1-1	TRBD1
TGTGCCAGCAGCTTTGCTCTAGACTACGAGCAGTACTTC	CASSFALDYEQYF	.	TRBV13	TRBJ2-7	.
TGTGCCAGCGGCGCGACTTTCACAGATACGCAGTATTTT	CASGATFTDTQYF	.	TRBV2	TRBJ2-3	.
TGTGCCAGCAGTGAGTTGAGTGTAGCAGATACGCAGTATTTT	CASSELSVADTQYF	.	TRBV25-1	TRBJ2-3	.
TGTGCCAGCAGCTTGACAGGGATTGGTGGCTACACCTTC	CASSLTGIGGYTF	.	TRBV7-3	TRBJ1-2	TRBD1
TGTGCTAGTGGTTTGAGGGGTTCCAATGAGCAGTTCTTC	CASGLRGSNEQFF	.	TRBV12-5	TRBJ2-1	.
TGTGCCAGCTCTAGCTTCGAACAGGGTTCGTTATCCGAGCAGTACTTC	CASSSFEQGSLSEQYF	.	TRBV18	TRBJ2-7	.
TGTGCCAGCAGTGAATTTGGGGGCAGAGGGAACACCGGGGAGCTGTTTTTT	CASSEFGGRGNTGELFF	.	TRBV2	TRBJ2-2	.
TGTGCCACGGCCCGTGCGGGGAAATACGAGCAGTACTTC	CATARAGKYEQYF	.	TRBV15	TRBJ2-7	.